This T cell receptor beta chain was identified during a study of shared clonotypes between healthy human individuals. V lost 5 bases, J lost 2 bases, and 8 bases stayed unmatched. The CDR3 covers 15 residues. Germline assignment: CDR1 SGHNT and CDR2 YENEEA. A note on this clone: Its antigen is not identified.

Study-wide findings and caveats: The naive CD4 repertoires of four donors were compared, and around 4.7% of clonotypes were shared.

The table came from immunoSEQ multiplex PCR; TCRdb's copy has only in-frame clones and leaves some out. The sample records approximately 1,000,000 clones, around three quarters being singletons. V usage is TRBV11-3 and J usage is TRBJ2-7, with TRBD1 matching 8 bases. Sequenced: memory CD4+ T cells from PBMCs. Subset meaning: CD45RA-negative fraction. This receptor was identified in a man younger than 35 in good health. Some clones in this sample may be carry-over from other donors' samples. CDR3 residues: CASSAGQGTAYEQYF. DNA of the CDR3: TGTGCCAGCAGCGCTGGACAGGGTACTGCCTACGAGCAGTACTTC.